Detailed here is one T cell receptor (beta chain). The CDR3 runs to 23 residues. With 6 bases clipped from V and 0 bases from J, the junction kept 28 bases outside the gene matches. This sample is part of a study of cytomegalovirus exposure and HLA in healthy donors. In the PCR, 60 Vbeta and 13 Jbeta primers were used. Repertoires were generated with immunoSEQ multiplex PCR, while TCRdb's copy carries only in-frame clones and drops some. Of more than 250,000 clones in the sample, around 90% were seen once. This TCR came from a woman younger than 35 in good health and CMV-seronegative. The rearrangement joins TRBV23-1 to TRBJ1-1; TRBD1 aligns across 10 bases. TRBV23-1 is an open reading frame whose function is uncertain. The sample consisted of PBMCs. The CDR3 sequence is CASRVNRNVDRGSHIPVNTEAFF. CDR3 bases: TGCGCCAGCAGAGTAAATAGGAACGTGGACAGGGGGTCCCATATTCCGGTGAACACTGAAGCTTTCTTT.